The clone carrying this T cell receptor (beta chain) was seen more than once but under ten times. The data were obtained in a study of blood T cell repertoires in COVID-19. Across the study: Nucleic acid was either cDNA or gDNA, and it came from T cells, B-cell-depleted T cells, or PBMCs.

V shed 5 bases, J shed 6 bases, and the junction held 13 bases outside the gene matches. CDR3 length: 17 residues. Germline assignment: CDR1 KGHDR and CDR2 SFDVKD. As originally analysed: Quantification of nucleated cells was approximated via reference gene primer amplification. This table comes from immunoSEQ multiplex PCR, and its TCRdb copy is limited to in-frame clones, with some not included. Clonal size and the V and J genes are those of that table, whereas D and trimming came from the DNA. The top ten hold roughly 2.8% of the sample, which has 55,000 to 80,000 clones, 85% to 90% seen once. This TCR derives from a man aged 45 to 65 with acute or convalescent COVID-19. Sequenced material: peripheral blood. The gene calls are TRBV24-1 and TRBJ1-5, with TRBD1 identical over 9 bases. DNA for the CDR3: TGTGCCACCAGTGCCCCCGGGACAGGGTTATTCGGTCAGCCCCAGCATTTT. Protein: CATSAPGTGLFGQPQHF.